Shown below are 17 T cell receptor beta chains from a single sample sequenced in a study of regulatory T cells in long-lasting Graves disease. Construction of TCR beta libraries relied on iRepertoire HTBI primers and on Arm-PCR targeting CDR3 regions. Via MiXCR, TCRdb re-called the multiplex PCR reads, giving one row per CDR3 protein. The sample includes about 340,000 distinct CDR3 sequences, 20% seen only once; the top ten take just under 30%. Indicated time point: persistent/refractory GD, antithyroid drugs over 5 years with positive TRAb. PBMC-derived RNA was used for the TCR library. The input for sequencing was peripheral blood mononuclear cells (PBMCs), taken when the disease was refractory, from a patient treated with antithyroid drugs. Source of these receptors: a female donor with Graves disease.

This clonotype was seen many times. The rearrangement joins TRBV30 to TRBJ1-3; no clear D. The CDR3 has 13 residues. The V gene lost 4 bases and the J gene lost 2 bases, with 9 bases spanning the gap. Germline V CDR1 and CDR2: GTSNPN, SVGIG (reference sequence). CDR3: CAWTRSAGNTIYF. In DNA, the CDR3 is TGTGCCTGGACGCGGAGTGCTGGAAACACCATATATTTT.

The chain combines TRBV5-4 with TRBJ2-6; D is perhaps TRBD1 or TRBD2 (5 bases each). CDR3 size: 15 residues. Trimming shortened V by 9 bases and J by 0 bases, and 13 bases separated the two germline ends. In germline, CDR1 is SGHNT, CDR2 YYREEE (reference sequence). This chain's CDR3 is CATKGPSSGANVLTF. In nucleotides, the CDR3 is TGTGCCACCAAGGGACCGAGCTCTGGGGCCAACGTCCTGACTTTC.

This clonotype has at least ten counts. The chain uses TRBV2 and TRBJ2-7, with 7 positions matching TRBD2. The CDR3 is 15 residues long. Germline CDR1 SNHLY, CDR2 FYNNEI. The V gene end was trimmed by 2 bases and the J gene end by 4 bases; junction bases not matched to a gene: 8. The DNA for the CDR3 is TGTGCCAGCAGTGAAAATTCGGGAGGCCTGTACGAGCAGTACTTC. This translates into CASSENSGGLYEQYF.

J is TRBJ1-4 and V is TRBV4-3; no firm D call. V gave up 1 base and J gave up 5 bases, with 8 bases separating them. CDR1 LGHNA and CDR2 YSLEER come from the germline V gene. The CDR3 sequence is 14 residues long. This chain's CDR3 is CASSQGNRNEKLFF. As DNA, the CDR3 is TGCGCCAGCAGCCAAGGAAACAGAAATGAAAAACTGTTTTTT.

This clonotype was recorded many times. The J gene is TRBJ2-7, the V gene TRBV5-1, with 10 bases identical to TRBD2. CDR3 length equals 14 residues. Trimming cost V 2 bases and J 2 bases; bases outside gene matches: 1. CDR1 SGHRS and CDR2 YFSETQ come from the germline V gene. The CDR3 DNA follows: TGCGCCAGCAGCTTTACTAGCGGGACCTACGAGCAGTACTTC. Amino acid sequence: CASSFTSGTYEQYF.

The V call is TRBV27, the J call TRBJ2-7; 9 bases map to TRBD2. Germline values: CDR1 MNHEY, CDR2 SMNVEV (reference sequence). The junction had 9 bases not matched to a gene; V was cut back by 1 base and J by 5 bases. The CDR3 loop spans 16 amino acids. CDR3 nucleotides: TGTGCCAGCAGTTTATATGCGGGAGGGCCTCCGGACGAGCAGTACTTC. It codes for CASSLYAGGPPDEQYF.

This clonotype appeared many times. The rearrangement joins TRBV5-1 to TRBJ2-7; D is possibly TRBD1 or TRBD2 (5 bases each). The germline V and J ends were trimmed by 0 bases and 2 bases, with 9 bases remaining between them. The CDR3 is 14 residues long. Germline V gene lookup returns CDR1 SGHRS and CDR2 YFSETQ. CDR3: CASSLGDHAYEQYF. CDR3 nucleotide sequence: TGCGCCAGCAGCTTGGGGGACCACGCCTACGAGCAGTACTTC.

The sample holds one count of this clonotype. V gene TRBV28 combines with J gene TRBJ2-3, with 7 nucleotides matching TRBD2. Unmatched junction bases numbered 13, after V lost 5 bases and J lost 2 bases. CDR3 length equals 17 residues. Germline CDR1 and CDR2: MDHEN and SYDVKM. CDR3 sequence (DNA): TGTGCCAGCAGTCCCAACCGTGGGACTACCAACACAGATACGCAGTATTTT. This codes for CASSPNRGTTNTDTQYF.

This clonotype came up many times. The chain is built from TRBV12-3 or TRBV12-4 and TRBJ2-5; 8 bases agree with TRBD2. V shed 3 bases, J shed 5 bases, and the junction held 5 bases outside the gene matches. The length of the CDR3 is 14 residues. The chain's CDR3 is CASSFPGGSETQYF. The CDR3 DNA is TGTGCCAGCAGTTTTCCGGGGGGGAGCGAGACCCAGTACTTC.

The chain links TRBV9 to TRBJ2-5; D is possibly TRBD2 (7 bases). Germline-derived CDR1 and CDR2 are SGDLS and YYNGEE. Trimming pared 4 bases from V and 5 bases from J, leaving 15 bases between. This CDR3 spans 14 amino acids. Here the CDR3 DNA reads TGTGCCAGCAGCCAAGAGGGGGGGCGGGAGACCCAGTACTTC. This gives the protein CASSQEGGRETQYF.

There are a few counts of this clonotype. The CDR3 protein is CATRAPTSYNEQFF. The CDR3 nucleotides are TGTGCCACCCGAGCGCCTACTAGCTACAATGAGCAGTTCTTC. The chain links TRBV28 to TRBJ2-1; TRBD2 is a possible D gene (5 bases). V was clipped by 10 bases and J by 3 bases, with 16 bases between them. CDR1 and CDR2 (germline): MDHEN, SYDVKM. This CDR3 is built from 14 residues.

Regarding this clonotype: This may be a read error, as it is one base from a much larger clone. The rearrangement links TRBV7-2 to TRBJ2-5; 7 nucleotides align to TRBD2. Germline CDR1 reads SGHTA; CDR2 reads FQGNSA. V lost 2 bases, J lost 7 bases, and 7 bases stayed unmatched. The CDR3 runs to 14 residues. In DNA, the CDR3 is TGTGCCAGCAGCTTACCGGGGGGACGGGGGACCCAGTACTTC. Protein sequence: CASSLPGGRGTQYF.

Details on this clonotype: Without the conserved terminal phenylalanine or tryptophan, this CDR3 likely stems from a read error. The V and J genes are TRBV5-4 and TRBJ2-3; D is ambiguous. V was shortened by 5 bases and J by 3 bases, with 10 bases between the two germline ends. Germline CDR1 reads SGHNT; CDR2 reads YYREEE (reference sequence). The CDR3 length is 13 residues. CDR3 region: CASSDPLTDTQYS. CDR3 nucleotide sequence: TGTGCCAGCAGTGACCCACTTACAGATACGCAGTATTCT.

At least ten counts were recorded for this clonotype. This chain joins TRBV11-3 and TRBJ1-1; D is ambiguous. The V and J ends lost 6 bases and 1 base respectively, with 9 bases between them. Germline lookup yields CDR1 SGHNT and CDR2 YENEEA. The CDR3 extends over 13 amino acids. The CDR3 sequence: CASSFAPNTEAFF. The DNA of the CDR3 is TGTGCCAGCAGTTTTGCCCCGAACACTGAAGCTTTCTTT.

This clonotype was detected ten times or more. This chain links TRBV2 with TRBJ1-6, with no clear D. V lost 10 bases and J lost 4, with 14 bases in between. The germline V gene has CDR1 SNHLY and CDR2 FYNNEI. The CDR3 runs 14 residues. As DNA, the CDR3 is TGTGCCATCCTCGAGGGAGGGTATAATTCACCCCTCCACTTT. Translation: CAILEGGYNSPLHF.

This clonotype turned up a few times. This chain uses TRBV12-5 with TRBJ2-3; TRBD2 agrees at 10 bases. With V trimmed by 6 bases and J by 4 bases, 7 bases remained unmatched. Germline assignment: CDR1 LGHNT and CDR2 FRNRAP. CDR3 length equals 15 residues. CDR3 nucleotide sequence: TGTGCTAGTGGGTATGGGACTAGCGTGGCAGATACGCAGTATTTT. Translating it yields CASGYGTSVADTQYF.

This clonotype was observed at least ten times. The genes are TRBV20-1 and TRBJ1-4; the D is unclear. The CDR3 length is 13 residues. Germline V gives CDR1 DFQATT, CDR2 SNEGSKA (reference sequence). The V end lost 1 base, the J end lost 8 bases, and 11 bases lay between the germline ends. This CDR3 is CSARAGTGEKLFF. The CDR3 region has the DNA TGCAGTGCTAGAGCTGGCACGGGGGAAAAACTGTTTTTT.